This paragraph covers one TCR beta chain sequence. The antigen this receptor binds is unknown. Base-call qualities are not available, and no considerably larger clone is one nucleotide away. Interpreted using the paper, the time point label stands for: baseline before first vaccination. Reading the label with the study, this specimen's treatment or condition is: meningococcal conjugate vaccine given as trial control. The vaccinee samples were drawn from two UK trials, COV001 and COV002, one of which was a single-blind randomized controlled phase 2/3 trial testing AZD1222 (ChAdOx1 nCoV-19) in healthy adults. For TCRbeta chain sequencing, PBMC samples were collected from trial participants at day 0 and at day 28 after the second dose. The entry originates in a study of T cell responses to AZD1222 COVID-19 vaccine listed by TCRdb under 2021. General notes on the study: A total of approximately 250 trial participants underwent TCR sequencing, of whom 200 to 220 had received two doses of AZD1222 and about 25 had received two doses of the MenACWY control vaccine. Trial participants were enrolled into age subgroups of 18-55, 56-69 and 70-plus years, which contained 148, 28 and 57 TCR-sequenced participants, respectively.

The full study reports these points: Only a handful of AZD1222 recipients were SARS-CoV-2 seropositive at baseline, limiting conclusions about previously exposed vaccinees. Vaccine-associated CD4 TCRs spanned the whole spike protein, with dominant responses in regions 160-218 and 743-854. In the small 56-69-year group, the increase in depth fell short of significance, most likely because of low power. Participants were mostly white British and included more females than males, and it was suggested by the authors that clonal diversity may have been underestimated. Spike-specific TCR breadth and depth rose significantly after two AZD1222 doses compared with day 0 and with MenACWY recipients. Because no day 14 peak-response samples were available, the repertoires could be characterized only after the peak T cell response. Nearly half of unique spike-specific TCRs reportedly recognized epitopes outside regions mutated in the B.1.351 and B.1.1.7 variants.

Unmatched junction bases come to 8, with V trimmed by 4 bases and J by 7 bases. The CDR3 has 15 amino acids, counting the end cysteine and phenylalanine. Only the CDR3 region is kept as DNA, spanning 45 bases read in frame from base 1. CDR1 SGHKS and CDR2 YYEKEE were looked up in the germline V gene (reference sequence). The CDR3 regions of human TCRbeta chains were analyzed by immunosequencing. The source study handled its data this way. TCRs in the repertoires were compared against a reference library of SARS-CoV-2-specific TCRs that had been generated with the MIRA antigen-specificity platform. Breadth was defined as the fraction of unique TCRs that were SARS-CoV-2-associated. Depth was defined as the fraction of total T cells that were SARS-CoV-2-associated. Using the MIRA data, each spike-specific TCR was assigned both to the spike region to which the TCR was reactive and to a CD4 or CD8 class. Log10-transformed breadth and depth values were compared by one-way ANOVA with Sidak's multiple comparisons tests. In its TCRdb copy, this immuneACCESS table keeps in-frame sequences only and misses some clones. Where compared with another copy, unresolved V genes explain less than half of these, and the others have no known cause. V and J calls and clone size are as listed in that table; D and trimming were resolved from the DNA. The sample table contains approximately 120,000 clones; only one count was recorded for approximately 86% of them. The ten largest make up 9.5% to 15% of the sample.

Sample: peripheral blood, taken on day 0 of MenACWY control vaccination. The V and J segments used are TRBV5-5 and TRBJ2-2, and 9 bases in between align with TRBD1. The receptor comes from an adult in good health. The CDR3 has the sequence CASSTGTGRGGELFF. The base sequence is TGTGCCAGCAGCACAGGGACAGGGCGGGGCGGGGAGCTGTTTTTT. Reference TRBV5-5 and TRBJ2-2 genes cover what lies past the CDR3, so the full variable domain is DAGVTQSPTHLIKTRGQQVTLRCSPISGHKSVSWYQQVLGQGPQFIFQYYEKEERGRGNFPDRFSARQFPNYSSELNVNALLLGDSALYLCASSTGTGRGGELFFGEGSRLTVL.